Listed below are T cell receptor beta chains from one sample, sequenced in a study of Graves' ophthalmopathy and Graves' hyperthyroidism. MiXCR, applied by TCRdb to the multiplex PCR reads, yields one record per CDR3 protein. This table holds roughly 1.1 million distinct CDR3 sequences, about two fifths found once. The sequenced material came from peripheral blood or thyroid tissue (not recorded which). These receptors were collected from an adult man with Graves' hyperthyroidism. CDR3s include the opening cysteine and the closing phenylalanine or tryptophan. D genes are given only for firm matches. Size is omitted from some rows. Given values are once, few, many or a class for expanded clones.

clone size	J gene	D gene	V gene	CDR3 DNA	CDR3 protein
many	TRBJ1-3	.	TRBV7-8	TGTGCCAGCAGCTTTCCCCCGACAGGAACAGGCTCTGGAAACACCATATATTTT	CASSFPPTGTGSGNTIYF
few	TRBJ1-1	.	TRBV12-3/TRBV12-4	TGTGCCAGCAGTCCCCAACCCGGGACAGAAGCTTTCTTT	CASSPQPGTEAFF
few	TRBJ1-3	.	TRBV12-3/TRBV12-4	TGTGCCAGCAGTTTCCGGACCTCTGGAAACACCATATATTTT	CASSFRTSGNTIYF
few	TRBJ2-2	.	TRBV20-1	TGCAGTGCTGCCAGGACACCATCCACCGGGGAGCTGTTTTTT	CSAARTPSTGELFF
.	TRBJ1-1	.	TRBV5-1	TGCGCCATCATGAACACTGAAGCTTTCTTT	CAIMNTEAFF
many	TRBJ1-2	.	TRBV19	TGTGCCAGTAGTATTTTGAACTATGGCTACACCTTC	CASSILNYGYTF
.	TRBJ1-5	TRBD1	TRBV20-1	TGCAGTAGGACAGGCTGGACCCAGCATTTT	CSRTGWTQHF
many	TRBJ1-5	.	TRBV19	TGTGCCAGTAGTGCCAGCGGGCCCCAGCATTTT	CASSASGPQHF
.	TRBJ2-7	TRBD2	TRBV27	TGTGCCAGTTGGGACTATAGGGCAGGGACCTACGAGCAGTACTTC	CASWDYRAGTYEQYF
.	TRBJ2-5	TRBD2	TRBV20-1	TGCAGTGCTAGACCGGGGGGGGGTAAGAAAGAGACCCAGTACTTC	CSARPGGGKKETQYF
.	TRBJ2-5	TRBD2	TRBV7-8	TGTGCCAGCAGCTCGGGTTGGGCTAGCGGGAGTGAGACCCAGTACTTC	CASSSGWASGSETQYF
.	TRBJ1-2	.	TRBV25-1	TGTGCCACCAACCAGGCTCCTATACAGGATAACTATGGCTACACCTTC	CATNQAPIQDNYGYTF
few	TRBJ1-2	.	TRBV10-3	TGTGCCAGCGGAGAAGGCCTTGGGGGCTACACCTTC	CASGEGLGGYTF
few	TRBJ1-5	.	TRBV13	TGTGCCAGCAGCTTGTTTGCAGGGAAGAAGCCCCAGCATTTT	CASSLFAGKKPQHF
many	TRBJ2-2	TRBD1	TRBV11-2	TGTGCCAGCACAAGGGACAGGACGAACACCGGGGAGCTGTTTTTT	CASTRDRTNTGELFF
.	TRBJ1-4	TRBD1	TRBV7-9	TGTGCCACCCAACCGGGACAGGGAGCGAATGAAAAACTGTTTTTT	CATQPGQGANEKLFF